The rows below give T cell receptor beta chains drawn from one sample of a study of blood T cell repertoires in COVID-19. Some clones are missing from TCRdb's copy, which holds only in-frame ones; the method was immunoSEQ multiplex PCR. Of about 68,000 clones listed, roughly 83% are singletons. Material: peripheral blood. The receptor set was obtained from a man in his forties or fifties with active COVID-19. The CDR3 runs from the conserved cysteine through the conserved F or W. A D gene is named only where the DNA matches it firmly. Clone size is stated in some rows and not others, as once, few, many or a class when expanded.

D	size	J	V	DNA	CDR3
NA	NA	TRBJ1-5	TRBV4-2	TGTGCCAGCAGCCAAGTGGTCGAGGGCAATCAGCCCCAGCATTTT	CASSQVVEGNQPQHF
TRBD2	NA	TRBJ2-7	TRBV2	TGTGCCAGCACCAGCGGGAGGGGATCCTACGAGCAGTACTTC	CASTSGRGSYEQYF
TRBD1	few	TRBJ1-6	TRBV7-9	TGTGCCAGCAGCTTGGGACAGGGTGATAATTCACCCCTCCACTTT	CASSLGQGDNSPLHF
NA	once	TRBJ2-1	TRBV5-6	TGTGCCAGCAGTTCCTTTAGCTCCTACAATGAGCAGTTCTTC	CASSSFSSYNEQFF
NA	NA	TRBJ1-1	TRBV6-5	TGTGCCAGCACCTACAGTGCCTCGAACACTGAAGCTTTCTTT	CASTYSASNTEAFF
TRBD1	NA	TRBJ1-2	TRBV6-6	TGTGCCAGCAGTCGACAGGGATTTTATGGCTACACCTTC	CASSRQGFYGYTF
TRBD1	once	TRBJ2-5	TRBV5-1	TGCGCCAGCAGCGGACAGGGGACCCAGTACTTC	CASSGQGTQYF
NA	NA	TRBJ1-5	TRBV30	TGTGCCTGGAGACCTGGGGCAGGTCTATCGGGGCCCCAGCATTTT	CAWRPGAGLSGPQHF
TRBD1	NA	TRBJ2-3	TRBV28	TGTGCCAGCAGTTCATTAGGGACAGGCCTCACAGATACGCAGTATTTT	CASSSLGTGLTDTQYF
NA	NA	TRBJ1-1	TRBV6-5	TGTGCCAGCAGCATTGTTGTTTCAGCTGAAGCTTTCTTT	CASSIVVSAEAFF
NA	NA	TRBJ1-2	TRBV29-1	TGCAGCGTTGGCAGGGCCAATTTAGCTAACTATGGCTACACCTTC	CSVGRANLANYGYTF
NA	NA	TRBJ2-3	TRBV10-1	TGCGCCAGCCAGGGTTCTTCTACGCAGTATTTT	CASQGSSTQYF
NA	NA	TRBJ2-7	TRBV6-2/TRBV6-3	TGTGCCAGCAGTTACTCCAGCGAGCAGTACTTC	CASSYSSEQYF
TRBD1	NA	TRBJ1-4	TRBV5-1	TGCGCCAGCAGCTTGGGGACAGGTGAAAAACTGTTTTTT	CASSLGTGEKLFF
TRBD2	NA	TRBJ2-1	TRBV11-3	TGTGCCAGCAGCCTGCTGGGAGCGGGGCTCAATGAGCAGTTCTTC	CASSLLGAGLNEQFF
TRBD2	NA	TRBJ2-3	TRBV18	TGTGCCAGCTCACCAATGGCGGGAGACTACGATACGCAGTATTTT	CASSPMAGDYDTQYF
NA	NA	TRBJ2-3	TRBV9	TGTGCCAGCACCGTAGGGTCTACCCCAGATACGCAGTATTTT	CASTVGSTPDTQYF
TRBD1	NA	TRBJ2-7	TRBV5-1	TGCGCCAGTACCCCGGGACAGCAGTACGAGCAGTACTTC	CASTPGQQYEQYF
NA	once	TRBJ1-6	TRBV12-5	TGTGCTAGTGGTTTGGTACAGAATTCACCCCTCCACTTT	CASGLVQNSPLHF
NA	NA	TRBJ2-2	TRBV2	TGTGCCAGCAGTGAAGCGATAGCAGGGGAGTCCGGGGAGCTGTTTTTT	CASSEAIAGESGELFF
TRBD1	NA	TRBJ1-4	TRBV5-1	TGCGCCAGCAGAGAAGGGACAGGAAATGAAAAACTGTTTTTT	CASREGTGNEKLFF
TRBD1	NA	TRBJ2-2	TRBV19	TGTGCCAGTAGCCTTTTGGTTGGGACAGTCCACGGGGAGCTGTTTTTT	CASSLLVGTVHGELFF
TRBD1	NA	TRBJ1-1	TRBV7-9	TGTGCCAGTTCGGACAGGGTGGCTGAAGCTTTCTTT	CASSDRVAEAFF
NA	once	TRBJ2-1	TRBV24-1	TGTGCCACCAGTGATGGAGGTGAGCAGTTCTTC	CATSDGGEQFF
NA	NA	TRBJ2-7	TRBV11-3	TGTGCCAGCAGCTTATACGCGAATCAGGGTGGGGAGCAGTACTTC	CASSLYANQGGEQYF
NA	NA	TRBJ1-1	TRBV9	TGTGCCAGCAGCGTACACACAGTCAACACTGAAGCTTTCTTT	CASSVHTVNTEAFF
NA	NA	TRBJ2-1	TRBV5-1	TGCGCCAGCAGCCCCATGACGAGCGGGTACAATGAGCAGTTCTTC	CASSPMTSGYNEQFF
NA	NA	TRBJ2-2	TRBV24-1	TGTGCCACCAGTAGCGACAACACCGGGGAGCTGTTTTTT	CATSSDNTGELFF
TRBD1	once	TRBJ2-1	TRBV10-1	TGCGCCAGCGCCCGATCAGGGACAGGGTACAATGAGCAGTTCTTC	CASARSGTGYNEQFF
TRBD2	NA	TRBJ2-7	TRBV7-8	TGTGCCAGCAGCGTACTAGCGGGAGGCAGAGAGCAGTACTTC	CASSVLAGGREQYF
TRBD1	few	TRBJ2-5	TRBV6-2/TRBV6-3	TGTGCCAGCAGTTCCCACGGACAGGGGGCGGTTGAGACCCAGTACTTC	CASSSHGQGAVETQYF
TRBD2	NA	TRBJ2-1	TRBV3-1/TRBV3-2	TGTGCCAGCAGCCACCAAAGGACTAGCGGACAATACAATGAGCAGTTCTTC	CASSHQRTSGQYNEQFF
NA	NA	TRBJ1-2	TRBV13	TGTGCCAGCAGCACAACCGGGGGGAACTATGGCTACACCTTC	CASSTTGGNYGYTF
NA	NA	TRBJ2-3	TRBV7-2	TGTGCCAGCAGCTTCCCCCAGGGTACGCAGTATTTT	CASSFPQGTQYF
NA	few	TRBJ2-7	TRBV2	TGTGCCAGCAAGTTTGCTAGCGAATTGAACGAGCAGTACTTC	CASKFASELNEQYF
TRBD1	NA	TRBJ1-6	TRBV11-2	TGTGCCAGCAGCGCCGCGAGGGGGCGGGTAGGGCCCCTCCACTTT	CASSAARGRVGPLHF
TRBD1	NA	TRBJ2-2	TRBV15	TGTGCCACCAGCAGAGAAGACAGGGCGGGCACCGGGGAGCTGTTTTTT	CATSREDRAGTGELFF
NA	NA	TRBJ2-1	TRBV19	TGTGCCACGAGCGGTAGCTCCTACAATGAGCAGTTCTTC	CATSGSSYNEQFF
TRBD1	NA	TRBJ1-2	TRBV5-6	TGTGCCAGCAGCTTGGGACAGGGTGTCTATGGCTACACCTTC	CASSLGQGVYGYTF
NA	once	TRBJ2-2	TRBV5-1	TGCGCCAGCAGCTTGGCCCACACCACCGGGGAGCTGTTTTTT	CASSLAHTTGELFF
TRBD1	NA	TRBJ1-1	TRBV27	TGTGCCAGCAGGTCACAGGGGATGAACACTGAAGCTTTCTTT	CASRSQGMNTEAFF
NA	NA	TRBJ2-3	TRBV7-6	TGTGCCAGCAGCCGACTTATAGTTGGCACAGATACGCAGTATTTT	CASSRLIVGTDTQYF
TRBD1	medium-sized	TRBJ2-7	TRBV7-9	TGTGCCAGCAGCCCACAGGGGATTTCCTACGAGCAGTACTTC	CASSPQGISYEQYF
NA	NA	TRBJ1-2	TRBV4-1	TGCGCCAGCAGCCAAGTGGGACTAGCGGTTGGGAGACGAGGTTATGGCTACACCTTC	CASSQVGLAVGRRGYGYTF
NA	NA	TRBJ1-1	TRBV30	TGTGCCGGTCAGGGTCCGTCCACTGAAGCTTTCTTT	CAGQGPSTEAFF
TRBD2	NA	TRBJ2-2	TRBV4-2	TGTGCCAGCAGCCAAGAAGGAGATAGCGGGGGGCCGGGCGGGGAGCTGTTTTTT	CASSQEGDSGGPGGELFF
NA	once	TRBJ1-2	TRBV5-1	TGCGCCAGCAGCTTCACAGGCTATGGCTACACCTTC	CASSFTGYGYTF
NA	NA	TRBJ2-7	TRBV18	TGTGCCAGCTCACCGAGTACTGATAGCTACGAGCAGTACTTC	CASSPSTDSYEQYF